This TCR beta chain is from a study of response to subunit inactivated influenza vaccine. TCRdb fed the RT-PCR reads into MiXCR, producing one record per CDR3 protein. There are hundreds of thousands of distinct CDR3 sequences in the sample; 15% to 19% occur only once, and approximately 10% lies in the top ten. This clonotype was detected a few times. Antigen specificity is unknown. Study-wide points: It was suggested by the authors that few new T cells are recruited by each seasonal influenza vaccination.

From germline, CDR1 is SGHRS and CDR2 YFSETQ. CDR3 length: 15 residues. V was clipped by 7 bases and J by 2 bases, with 17 bases between them. The chain joins TRBV5-1 to TRBJ2-3; D may be TRBD1 (6 bases). The source was PBMCs from blood, collected 11 to 12 days after vaccination. This clonotype was obtained from a man aged 45-65 years who received an inactivated influenza vaccine. The CDR3 coding sequence is TGCGCCAGCCGCGCAGGGGCTCCCTCCACAGATACGCAGTATTTT. It translates to CASRAGAPSTDTQYF.